This is a list of T cell receptor beta chains from one sample in a study of T cells in Graves' hyperthyroidism and ophthalmopathy. TCRdb ran MiXCR on the multiplex PCR reads and lists one entry per CDR3 protein. The repertoire holds hundreds of thousands of distinct CDR3 sequences, with 15% to 18% as singletons. The sequencing input was blood. The source is a woman aged 18 to 35 with Graves' hyperthyroidism. CDR3s include the opening cysteine and the closing phenylalanine or tryptophan. A D gene is named only where the DNA matches it firmly. Size tells how often a clone was seen (once, few, many) or the class of an expanded clone, and some rows leave it out.

size | J | D | V | CDR3 | DNA
many | TRBJ1-1 | - | TRBV3-1 | CASSSDGMVAFF | TGTGCCAGCAGCTCTGACGGGATGGTCGCTTTCTTT
few | TRBJ2-1 | - | TRBV2 | CASSERLGRRGLEQFF | TGTGCCAGCAGTGAGCGACTAGGGAGGAGGGGCCTTGAGCAGTTCTTC
- | TRBJ2-2 | - | TRBV3-1 | CASSVSSGYTGELFF | TGCGCCAGCAGTGTCAGTAGCGGATACACCGGGGAGCTGTTTTTT
many | TRBJ1-3 | - | TRBV7-9 | CASSVSSLSGNTIYF | TGTGCCAGCAGCGTTAGCTCCCTCTCTGGAAACACCATATATTTT
many | TRBJ1-1 | - | TRBV7-9 | CASMSGMNTEAFF | TGTGCCAGCATGTCAGGGATGAACACTGAAGCTTTCTTT
many | TRBJ2-7 | - | TRBV5-1 | CASSLSGTPQSEQYF | TGCGCCAGCAGCTTGTCCGGGACACCCCAGTCGGAGCAGTACTTC
many | TRBJ2-4 | TRBD1 | TRBV4-1 | CASSQVGTRGLAKNIQYF | TGCGCCAGCAGCCAAGTTGGCACCAGGGGGCTAGCCAAAAACATTCAGTACTTC
many | TRBJ1-2 | - | TRBV2 | CASRTPGDYGYTF | TGTGCCAGCAGAACACCCGGTGACTATGGCTACACCTTC
many | TRBJ2-3 | - | TRBV20-1 | CSAPSLDGVTDTQYF | TGCAGTGCCCCTTCCCTAGACGGTGTTACAGATACGCAGTATTTT
many | TRBJ1-5 | - | TRBV11-2 | CASSLGPSSNQPQHF | TGTGCCAGCAGCTTAGGTCCCAGTAGCAATCAGCCCCAGCATTTT
- | TRBJ2-1 | - | TRBV14 | CASSRPLSNNEQFF | TGTGCCAGCAGCCGCCCACTGTCCAACAATGAGCAGTTCTTC
many | TRBJ2-7 | TRBD1 | TRBV20-1 | CSASRDRGSYEQYF | TGCAGTGCTAGCAGGGACAGGGGGTCCTACGAGCAGTACTTC
few | TRBJ2-5 | - | TRBV3-1 | CASSQRVSGRQETQYF | TGTGCCAGCAGCCAGCGGGTGTCAGGCAGGCAGGAGACCCAGTACTTC
- | TRBJ1-2 | - | TRBV7-9 | CASSLGRAITYGYTF | TGTGCCAGCAGCTTAGGCCGGGCTATCACGTATGGCTACACCTTC
many | TRBJ2-2 | - | TRBV24-1 | CATSDLKGRTGELFF | TGTGCCACCAGTGATTTGAAAGGGCGCACCGGGGAGCTGTTTTTT
many | TRBJ1-2 | - | TRBV12-3/TRBV12-4 | CASSFGVVAGYTF | TGTGCCAGCAGTTTCGGAGTAGTGGCTGGCTACACCTTC
many | TRBJ2-7 | TRBD1 | TRBV6-1 | CASKGAALDEQYF | TGTGCCAGCAAGGGGGCCGCGTTGGACGAGCAGTACTTC
few | TRBJ1-3 | - | TRBV12-3/TRBV12-4 | CASSLGGAAGNTIYF | TGTGCCAGCAGTTTGGGAGGGGCGGCCGGAAACACCATATATTTT
few | TRBJ2-1 | - | TRBV18 | CASSPQQGREQFF | TGTGCCAGCTCGCCGCAGCAGGGCCGTGAGCAGTTCTTC
- | TRBJ2-3 | TRBD2 | TRBV9 | CVSSVDLAGVPQLEGVVQYF | TGTGTCAGCAGCGTAGATCTAGCGGGAGTTCCACAGTTAGAGGGAGTCGTGCAGTATTTT
few | TRBJ2-5 | - | TRBV6-1 | CASRPTPQGRETQYF | TGTGCCAGCAGACCCACCCCCCAGGGTCGGGAGACCCAGTACTTC
- | TRBJ1-1 | - | TRBV20-1 | CSASGSYGEAFF | TGCAGTGCTAGCGGGTCATATGGGGAAGCTTTCTTT
many | TRBJ1-1 | - | TRBV14 | CASSQWGKTEAFF | TGTGCCAGCAGCCAATGGGGGAAGACTGAAGCTTTCTTT
many | TRBJ2-1 | TRBD2 | TRBV18 | CASSPLGLAGEGPYNEQFF | TGTGCCAGCTCACCACTGGGACTAGCGGGAGAGGGCCCTTACAATGAGCAGTTCTTC
- | TRBJ1-1 | TRBD1 | TRBV9 | CASSARRQGTNTEAFF | TGTGCCAGCAGCGCCCGGCGACAGGGAACGAACACTGAAGCTTTCTTT
many | TRBJ2-2 | - | TRBV28 | CASSSSRQKRNTGELFF | TGTGCCAGCAGTTCCTCTCGACAGAAAAGGAACACCGGGGAGCTGTTTTTT
- | TRBJ2-5 | TRBD2 | TRBV19 | CASSIEGTSWGETQYF | TGTGCCAGTAGTATAGAAGGGACTAGCTGGGGAGAGACCCAGTACTTC
- | TRBJ1-1 | TRBD1 | TRBV28 | CASIGQGPSNTEAFF | TGTGCCAGCATCGGACAGGGGCCTTCGAACACTGAAGCTTTCTTT